This T cell receptor (beta chain) was retrieved from a study of Ad26.COV2.S vaccination and SARS-CoV-2 variants. Study-wide points: Individuals receiving vaccine had higher spike-specific TCR breadth than placebo recipients did.

TCRdb's table, derived via immunoSEQ multiplex PCR, lists solely in-frame clones and lacks some. The sample records around 250,000 clones, 87% being singletons. As for treatment: around 19 received Ad26.COV2.S at low or high dose, single or two shots; roughly five received placebo; per-sample allocation not given. On day 63 after the first injection, vaccine and placebo recipients gave samples. A Boston donor was an adult aged 18-55 years. With respect to this clone: Antigen specificity is unknown.

The CDR3 extends over 15 amino acids. CDR1 and CDR2 (germline): MNHEY, SVGEGT. Deletions cut 6 bases from V and 0 bases from J, with 11 bases between. This TCR was recovered from a person between 18 and 65 years old who received the Ad26.COV2.S COVID-19 vaccine or a placebo. The source material was peripheral blood, sampled in a trial of Ad26.COV2.S vaccine versus placebo. The chain joins TRBV6-2 or TRBV6-3 to TRBJ1-4; D may be TRBD1 (5 bases). CDR3 nucleotide sequence: TGTGCCAGCAGCCATGGGACTACAACTAATGAAAAACTGTTTTTT. Amino acid sequence: CASSHGTTTNEKLFF.